These T cell receptor beta chains were read from a single sample in a study of blood T cell repertoires in COVID-19. Sequencing was performed with immunoSEQ multiplex PCR; in TCRdb, only in-frame clones are kept and a portion is missing. Among about 150,000 clones listed, roughly four fifths were seen once. The sequenced material came from peripheral blood. The receptors shown here come from a human donor with acute or convalescent COVID-19. The donor label of this sample is uncertain. CDR3s include the opening cysteine and the closing phenylalanine or tryptophan. A D gene is named only where the DNA matches it firmly. Size values are once, few and many counts, or a class for expanded clones, and some rows have none.

D	V	size	J	CDR3	DNA
TRBD1	TRBV4-3	-	TRBJ1-2	CASSQDSAGGPYGYTF	TGCGCCAGCAGCCAAGATTCTGCAGGGGGCCCCTATGGCTACACCTTC
TRBD1	TRBV29-1	-	TRBJ1-2	CSVGSTGNYGYTF	TGCAGCGTTGGCTCGACAGGGAACTATGGCTACACCTTC
TRBD1	TRBV7-2	-	TRBJ1-5	CASSIPGGQGRPQHF	TGTGCCAGCAGCATCCCCGGTGGACAGGGAAGACCCCAGCATTTT
TRBD1	TRBV29-1	-	TRBJ1-2	CSVVGDRVGGYTF	TGCAGCGTTGTAGGGGACAGGGTAGGAGGCTACACCTTC
-	TRBV5-1	once	TRBJ2-7	CASSLLIGEDEQYF	TGCGCCAGCAGCTTGCTTATAGGGGAGGACGAGCAGTACTTC
TRBD1	TRBV7-9	-	TRBJ2-3	CASSPNRGTDTQYF	TGTGCCAGCAGCCCGAACAGGGGGACAGATACGCAGTATTTT
-	TRBV7-2	few	TRBJ1-1	CASSVSSNTEAFF	TGTGCCAGCAGCGTAAGCTCGAACACTGAAGCTTTCTTT
-	TRBV5-4	once	TRBJ2-7	CASSLGLGQQYEQYF	TGTGCCAGCAGCTTAGGCTTGGGGCAGCAATACGAGCAGTACTTC
TRBD2	TRBV27	-	TRBJ2-2	CASSSPSGGNTGELFF	TGTGCCAGCAGTTCCCCTAGCGGGGGAAACACCGGGGAGCTGTTTTTT
-	TRBV27	-	TRBJ2-3	CASTLRGTTDTQYF	TGTGCCAGCACCTTACGGGGTACTACAGATACGCAGTATTTT
TRBD2	TRBV5-5	-	TRBJ2-4	CASSLGASGGKNIQYF	TGTGCCAGCAGCTTGGGGGCTAGCGGGGGCAAAAACATTCAGTACTTC
-	TRBV10-3	few	TRBJ2-5	CAISESIQGTEKTQYF	TGTGCCATCAGTGAGTCGATCCAGGGGACGGAGAAGACCCAGTACTTC
-	TRBV7-8	-	TRBJ1-5	CASSLDRGGRGPQHF	TGTGCCAGCAGCTTAGATAGAGGGGGGAGGGGGCCCCAGCATTTT
TRBD1	TRBV9	-	TRBJ2-1	CASSVGGTGNNEQFF	TGTGCCAGCAGCGTAGGAGGGACAGGGAACAATGAGCAGTTCTTC
-	TRBV30	-	TRBJ2-1	CAYEAGIFNEQFF	TGTGCCTACGAGGCAGGGATCTTCAATGAGCAGTTCTTC
TRBD1	TRBV6-6	-	TRBJ2-5	CASSFSGGGETQYF	TGTGCCAGCAGTTTTTCAGGGGGCGGAGAGACCCAGTACTTC
-	TRBV5-1	once	TRBJ2-5	CASKTVPGGETQYF	TGCGCCAGCAAGACGGTCCCTGGAGGAGAGACCCAGTACTTC
TRBD1	TRBV3-1/TRBV3-2	few	TRBJ2-7	CASSPLDRAGEQYF	TGTGCCAGCAGCCCCCTGGACAGGGCCGGCGAGCAGTACTTC
-	TRBV2	-	TRBJ1-2	CASSDIPIGYGYTF	TGTGCCAGCAGTGACATCCCTATCGGGTATGGCTACACCTTC
TRBD1	TRBV6-5	-	TRBJ1-2	CASSIWTGGDGYTF	TGTGCCAGCAGCATCTGGACAGGGGGCGATGGCTACACCTTC
-	TRBV5-8	once	TRBJ2-2	CASSLEGSTGELFF	TGTGCCAGCAGCTTGGAGGGGTCCACCGGGGAGCTGTTTTTT
-	TRBV2	few	TRBJ1-1	CASPAGVTEAFF	TGTGCCAGCCCAGCCGGGGTCACTGAAGCTTTCTTT
TRBD2	TRBV6-2/TRBV6-3	-	TRBJ2-6	CASSVAGVSGANVLTF	TGTGCCAGCAGCGTAGCGGGAGTCTCTGGGGCCAACGTCCTGACTTTC
TRBD1	TRBV7-9	-	TRBJ2-7	CASSLGQGPAYEQYF	TGTGCCAGCAGCTTAGGACAGGGTCCCGCCTACGAGCAGTACTTC
TRBD1	TRBV25-1	-	TRBJ2-1	CASSIRGGRGYNEQFF	TGTGCCAGCAGTATCCGAGGGGGCCGAGGGTACAATGAGCAGTTCTTC
-	TRBV2	few	TRBJ2-3	CASNRGSTDTQYF	TGTGCCAGCAACCGGGGAAGTACAGATACGCAGTATTTT
-	TRBV11-2	-	TRBJ2-1	CASSLSVRVVGYNEQFF	TGTGCCAGCAGCTTAAGCGTCAGGGTTGTGGGCTACAATGAGCAGTTCTTC
-	TRBV5-1	-	TRBJ1-4	CASSTGQATNEKLFF	TGCGCCAGCAGCACCGGACAAGCAACTAATGAAAAACTGTTTTTT
-	TRBV4-2	-	TRBJ2-3	CASSQVRADTQYF	TGTGCCAGCAGCCAAGTGAGGGCAGATACGCAGTATTTT
TRBD2	TRBV7-8	-	TRBJ2-5	CASSLELAKTQYF	TGTGCCAGCAGCTTAGAACTAGCGAAGACCCAGTACTTC
-	TRBV5-4	-	TRBJ2-1	CASGPFGSSYNEQFF	TGTGCCAGCGGCCCCTTCGGGTCTTCCTACAATGAGCAGTTCTTC
-	TRBV30	-	TRBJ1-2	CAWSPRQGYGYTF	TGTGCCTGGAGTCCTCGGCAGGGCTATGGCTACACCTTC
-	TRBV5-4	-	TRBJ1-2	CASSPEGGNYGYTF	TGTGCCAGCAGCCCCGAAGGGGGTAACTATGGCTACACCTTC
-	TRBV18	-	TRBJ2-7	CASSPTVLYEQYF	TGTGCCAGCTCACCAACGGTCCTCTACGAGCAGTACTTC
TRBD1	TRBV3-1/TRBV3-2	once	TRBJ2-2	CASSQGQSNTGELFF	TGTGCCAGCAGCCAGGGACAGTCGAACACCGGGGAGCTGTTTTTT
TRBD2	TRBV24-1	-	TRBJ2-1	CATAGTSGSSYNEQFF	TGTGCCACAGCCGGGACTAGCGGCAGCTCCTACAATGAGCAGTTCTTC
-	TRBV30	-	TRBJ2-3	CAWSVGAKDTQYF	TGTGCCTGGAGTGTAGGGGCAAAAGATACGCAGTATTTT
-	TRBV10-1	-	TRBJ1-5	CASRRTQGSGYSNQPQHF	TGCGCCAGCAGGAGGACCCAGGGATCAGGTTATAGCAATCAGCCCCAGCATTTT
-	TRBV21-1	-	TRBJ1-5	CASSKVTGPNQPQHF	TGTGCCAGCAGCAAAGTTACAGGCCCCAATCAGCCCCAGCATTTT
TRBD1	TRBV7-9	-	TRBJ2-7	CASRPLRDRDKFSYEQYF	TGTGCCAGCAGGCCGCTTCGGGACAGGGACAAATTCTCCTACGAGCAGTACTTC
-	TRBV7-2	few	TRBJ2-1	CASSKGGGAWGEQFF	TGTGCCAGCAGCAAAGGTGGGGGGGCCTGGGGTGAGCAGTTCTTC
-	TRBV6-4	-	TRBJ1-6	CASSDGSAYNSPLHF	TGTGCCAGCAGTGACGGCAGCGCGTATAATTCACCCCTCCACTTT
-	TRBV11-3	-	TRBJ2-7	CASSLDGPGNEQYF	TGTGCCAGCAGCTTAGATGGGCCAGGGAACGAGCAGTACTTC
-	TRBV7-2	-	TRBJ1-1	CASSLYLGQNTEAFF	TGTGCCAGCAGCTTATACCTTGGGCAGAACACTGAAGCTTTCTTT
-	TRBV7-8	-	TRBJ2-6	CASSPSGANVLTF	TGTGCCAGCAGCCCTTCCGGGGCCAACGTCCTGACTTTC
TRBD1	TRBV2	-	TRBJ2-7	CASSLRDRGEQYF	TGTGCCAGCAGCCTTCGGGACAGAGGCGAGCAGTACTTC
TRBD1	TRBV5-1	-	TRBJ1-4	CASSFQKGQGSEKLFF	TGCGCCAGCAGCTTTCAAAAAGGACAGGGCTCTGAAAAACTGTTTTTT
TRBD1	TRBV10-3	-	TRBJ1-2	CAASGQGRLVGYTF	TGTGCCGCATCCGGACAGGGACGGTTGGTGGGCTACACCTTC
TRBD1	TRBV5-1	-	TRBJ1-1	CASSKDRVGMNTEAFF	TGCGCCAGCAGCAAGGACAGGGTGGGCATGAACACTGAAGCTTTCTTT
-	TRBV2	-	TRBJ1-6	CASSEPPGSYNSPLHF	TGTGCCAGCAGTGAGCCGCCGGGCTCCTATAATTCACCCCTCCACTTT
TRBD1	TRBV9	-	TRBJ1-2	CASSVSARGQGDGYTF	TGTGCCAGCAGCGTAAGCGCGAGGGGACAGGGCGATGGCTACACCTTC
TRBD1	TRBV30	-	TRBJ1-6	CAWNPDRVGSPLHF	TGTGCCTGGAACCCCGACAGGGTTGGTTCACCCCTCCACTTT
-	TRBV4-3	-	TRBJ1-6	CASSQEGAGQNSPLHF	TGCGCCAGCAGCCAAGAGGGGGCAGGGCAGAATTCACCCCTCCACTTT
TRBD1	TRBV7-2	-	TRBJ1-2	CASSFRQGRGYTF	TGTGCCAGCAGCTTTCGACAGGGGAGAGGCTACACCTTC
TRBD1	TRBV2	-	TRBJ2-2	CASSEWDRGTGELFF	TGTGCCAGCAGTGAGTGGGACAGGGGAACCGGGGAGCTGTTTTTT